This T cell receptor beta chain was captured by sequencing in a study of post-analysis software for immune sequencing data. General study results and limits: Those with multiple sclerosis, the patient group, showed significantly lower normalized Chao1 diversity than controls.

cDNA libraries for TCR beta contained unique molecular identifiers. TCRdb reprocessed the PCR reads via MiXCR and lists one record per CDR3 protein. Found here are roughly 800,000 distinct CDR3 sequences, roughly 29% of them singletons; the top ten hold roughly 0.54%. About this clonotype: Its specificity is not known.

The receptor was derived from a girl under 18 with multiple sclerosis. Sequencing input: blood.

The CDR3 DNA sequence: TGCGCCAGCAGCCAAGAACAGCGAGATGAGCAGTTCTTC. As protein: CASSQEQRDEQFF. The V and J genes are TRBV4-3 and TRBJ2-1, with D uncertain. Looked up from germline, CDR1 is LGHNA and CDR2 is YSLEER. CDR3 length: 13 residues. V lost 0 bases to trimming and J lost 8 bases, with 8 bases between them.